These 32 T cell receptor beta chains came from one sample sequenced in a study of PD-1 blockade in classical Hodgkin lymphoma. This sample's time point: cycle 4 day 1 (C4D1), after more than 5 weeks of nivolumab. Every one of the patients relapsed after autologous stem cell transplantation (brentuximab vedotin exposure was variable). Using immunoSEQ multiplex PCR, the repertoire was profiled, and TCRdb retains in-frame clones only, with some absent. Of under 130,000 clones in the sample, around 90% were seen once. The source material was peripheral blood mononuclear cells (PBMCs), sampled before the fourth cycle of nivolumab. The receptors derive from a human donor with classical Hodgkin lymphoma.

V and J are TRBV2 and TRBJ2-4; a weak D match, TRBD2 (6 bases). The CDR3 is 16 amino acids. Deletions cut 1 base from V and 0 bases from J, with 10 bases between. The germline gives CDR1 SNHLY, CDR2 FYNNEI. Here the CDR3 reads CASSEGGVLAKNIQYF. For the CDR3, the DNA is TGTGCCAGCAGTGAAGGGGGGGTCCTAGCCAAAAACATTCAGTACTTC.

This rearrangement joins TRBV7-7 to TRBJ2-3; D remains unclear. The CDR3 has 14 amino acids. Trimming pared 0 bases from V and 2 bases from J, leaving 6 bases between. Germline V CDR1 and CDR2: SSHAT, FNYEAQ (reference sequence). In DNA form, the CDR3 reads TGTGCCAGCAGCTTAGCGGGAACCACAGATACGCAGTATTTT. Protein sequence: CASSLAGTTDTQYF. Together with reference TRBV7-7 and TRBJ2-3, the CDR3 gives the full variable domain: GAGVSQSPRYKVTKRGQDVTLRCDPISSHATLYWYQQALGQGPEFLTYFNYEAQPDKSGLPSDRFSAERPEGSISTLTIQRTEQRDSAMYRCASSLAGTTDTQYFGPGTRLTVL.

This clone was recorded once. The V gene is TRBV6-5, the J gene TRBJ2-5; D call uncertain. Germline values: CDR1 MNHEY, CDR2 SVGAGI. Between the trimmed V and J ends, which lost 2 bases and 5 bases, there was a span of 6 bases. The CDR3 runs 12 residues. As DNA, the CDR3 is TGTGCCAGCAGTTACGTCGGGGAGACCCAGTACTTC. It specifies CASSYVGETQYF.

The chain uses TRBV7-6 and TRBJ2-1, with 7 bases aligning to TRBD2. Trimming took 2 bases from V and 3 from J; bases not matched to a gene: 7. Germline lookup yields CDR1 SGHVS and CDR2 FNYEAQ. The CDR3 is 16 amino acids. The CDR3 region is CASSLQASGYYNEQFF. The CDR3 nucleotides read TGTGCCAGCAGCTTACAGGCTAGCGGATACTACAATGAGCAGTTCTTC.

The CDR3 loop reads CATSRAVRYSYNEQFF. The CDR3, as DNA: TGTGCCACCAGCAGAGCTGTCCGTTATTCCTACAATGAGCAGTTCTTC. This chain connects TRBV15 to TRBJ2-1; D unresolved. Looked up from germline, CDR1 is LNHNV and CDR2 is YYDKDF (reference sequence). V was clipped by 1 base and J by 1 base, with 11 bases between them. The CDR3 extends over 16 amino acids.

The chain carries TRBV4-1 and TRBJ2-3, with D unresolved. This CDR3 has 14 amino acids. Between the trimmed V and J ends, which lost 1 base and 1 base, there was a span of 6 bases. CDR1 MGHRA and CDR2 YSYEKL come from the germline V gene. CDR3 coding DNA: TGCGCCAGCAGCCAAGTAGCCCGCACAGATACGCAGTATTTT. Translating gives CASSQVARTDTQYF.

The chain joins TRBV7-7 to TRBJ2-2, with D hard to call. The CDR3 loop spans 14 amino acids. Per germline, CDR1 SSHAT and CDR2 FNYEAQ (reference sequence). V lost 1 base and J 6 bases, leaving 9 bases between the germline ends. For the CDR3, the DNA is TGTGCCAGCAGCTTAGGTGTACAAGCCGGGGAGCTGTTTTTT. It specifies CASSLGVQAGELFF. Variable domain in full (rest from reference TRBV7-7 and TRBJ2-2): GAGVSQSPRYKVTKRGQDVTLRCDPISSHATLYWYQQALGQGPEFLTYFNYEAQPDKSGLPSDRFSAERPEGSISTLTIQRTEQRDSAMYRCASSLGVQAGELFFGEGSRLTVL.

The chain combines TRBV30 with TRBJ2-1; 7 bases align to TRBD1. The CDR3 contains 12 residues. V shed 0 bases, J shed 12 bases, and the junction held 5 bases outside the gene matches. Germline CDR1 is GTSNPN and CDR2 is SVGIG (reference sequence). The CDR3 reads CAWSVRRTGQFF. The CDR3, as DNA: TGTGCCTGGAGTGTACGTAGGACAGGGCAGTTCTTC.

This clone occurred a few times. This chain joins TRBV30 and TRBJ1-3; D is ambiguous. V was shortened by 6 bases and J by 2 bases, with 5 bases between the two germline ends. Germline V gene lookup returns CDR1 GTSNPN and CDR2 SVGIG (reference sequence). The CDR3 consists of 11 residues. The CDR3 nucleotides are TGTGCCTGCGGAACTGGAAACACCATATATTTT. It yields the protein CACGTGNTIYF.

This chain joins TRBV19 and TRBJ2-1, with D tentatively TRBD1 (6 bases). Germline CDR1 reads LNHDA; CDR2 reads SQIVND (reference sequence). V lost 7 bases to trimming and J lost 0 bases, with 22 bases between them. The CDR3 is made up of 18 amino acids. CDR3 DNA sequence: TGTGCCAGTATGGCGGTTGGACAGCATCCCGACTCCTACAATGAGCAGTTCTTC. It translates to CASMAVGQHPDSYNEQFF.

This chain links TRBV4-2 with TRBJ2-3; D may match TRBD1 or TRBD2 (6 bases each). The CDR3 totals 16 residues. Trimming pared 1 base from V and 4 bases from J, leaving 15 bases between. CDR1 and CDR2 from the germline V gene are LGHNA and YNFKEQ. CDR3 in amino acids: CASSQVLSGGPDTQYF. CDR3 DNA sequence: TGTGCCAGCAGCCAAGTACTGTCTGGGGGGCCAGATACGCAGTATTTT.

The chain is built from TRBV2 and TRBJ1-1; D ambiguous. Per the germline V gene, CDR1 is SNHLY and CDR2 is FYNNEI. This CDR3 comprises 15 residues. The V and J ends lost 8 bases and 3 bases respectively, with 19 bases between them. CDR3 nucleotides: TGTGCCAGCGGCGCAATGGGGAATGGTTACACTGAAGCTTTCTTT. Encoded protein: CASGAMGNGYTEAFF.

The chain combines TRBV28 with TRBJ2-7, with D possibly matching TRBD1 (6 bases). V was shortened by 5 bases and J by 6 bases, with 14 bases between the two germline ends. Per germline, CDR1 MDHEN and CDR2 SYDVKM. The CDR3 is 13 residues long. Here the CDR3 reads CASSVQGPGEQYF. CDR3 coding DNA: TGTGCCAGCAGTGTACAGGGTCCCGGCGAGCAGTACTTC.

The CDR3 protein is CASSPPLTGELFF. The CDR3 DNA reads as TGTGCCAGCTCACCTCCACTCACCGGGGAGCTGTTTTTT. The V and J genes are TRBV18 and TRBJ2-2; D ambiguous. V dropped 3 bases and J dropped 4 bases, with 6 bases sitting between them. Per the germline V gene, CDR1 is KGHSH and CDR2 is LQKENI. The CDR3 loop spans 13 amino acids. Complete variable domain (other parts from reference TRBV18 and TRBJ2-2): NAGVMQNPRHLVRRRGQEARLRCSPMKGHSHVYWYRQLPEEGLKFMVYLQKENIIDESGMPKERFSAEFPKEGPSILRIQQVVRGDSAAYFCASSPPLTGELFFGEGSRLTVL.

This rearrangement joins TRBV5-1 to TRBJ2-5; 7 bases line up with TRBD1. This CDR3 has 14 residues. V shed 0 bases and J 5 bases; nucleotides not matched to a gene: 4. Germline lookup yields CDR1 SGHRS and CDR2 YFSETQ. CDR3 region: CASSLDRGDETQYF. The CDR3 region has the DNA TGCGCCAGCAGCTTGGACAGGGGAGATGAGACCCAGTACTTC.

This clone was seen more than once but under ten times. V and J are TRBV7-9 and TRBJ2-3; D remains ambiguous. Trimming removed 3 bases at V and 1 base at J, with 2 bases between. The CDR3 consists of 12 residues. Germline CDR1 is SEHNR and CDR2 is FQNEAQ (reference sequence). The CDR3 protein is CASSFGTDTQYF. The DNA of the CDR3 is TGTGCCAGCAGCTTCGGCACAGATACGCAGTATTTT.

The gene calls are TRBV30 and TRBJ1-2; 7 bases match TRBD1. Trimming cost V 0 bases and J 7 bases; bases outside gene matches: 5. The CDR3 runs to 13 residues. The germline V gene encodes CDR1 GTSNPN and CDR2 SVGIG (reference sequence). The CDR3 spells CAWSVREGAGYTF. As DNA, the CDR3 is TGTGCCTGGAGTGTACGGGAGGGGGCTGGCTACACCTTC.

The chain has TRBV30 and TRBJ1-5; D remains unclear. The V and J ends lost 2 bases and 3 bases respectively, with 14 bases between them. CDR3 size: 15 residues. Germline values: CDR1 GTSNPN, CDR2 SVGIG (reference sequence). The CDR3 protein is CAWSSPGRYNQPQHF. The CDR3 nucleotides read TGTGCCTGGAGTTCCCCCGGCAGGTACAATCAGCCCCAGCATTTT.

This sequence joins TRBV4-2 and TRBJ2-1; 13 bases map to TRBD2. V shed 5 bases, J shed 9 bases, and the junction held 7 bases outside the gene matches. Germline values: CDR1 LGHNA, CDR2 YNFKEQ. The CDR3 spans 15 residues. The DNA of the CDR3 is TGTGCCAGCAGCTCCCGACTAGCGGGAGGATCTGAGCAGTTCTTC. Translation: CASSSRLAGGSEQFF.

The CDR3 coding sequence is TGCGCCAGCAGCCAGGGGACCTGGGATGAGCAGTTCTTC. It is translated as CASSQGTWDEQFF. The chain links TRBV4-3 to TRBJ2-1; D may correspond to TRBD1 or TRBD2 (5 bases each). V was cut by 3 bases and J by 8 bases, with 11 bases left in between. Germline CDR1 is LGHNA and CDR2 is YSLEER. The CDR3 totals 13 residues.

A word on this clone: The DNA is left out, because the CDR3 cannot be placed on it with certainty; the CDR3 is given as TCRdb lists it. This chain links TRBV30 with TRBJ2-7; TRBD2, the table's D call, was not compared with the DNA. A total of 11 residues make up the CDR3, ends included. Germline CDR1 is GTSNPN and CDR2 is SVGIG (reference sequence). The CDR3 region is CAWSVATGSYF.

This chain uses TRBV2 with TRBJ2-6; TRBD2 matches 11 bases. The V gene's germline CDR1 is SNHLY and CDR2 FYNNEI. This CDR3 has 19 residues. The CDR3 region has the DNA TGTGCTAACAACCGCTTTGAACTAGCGGGAGTTAAGAGGGCCAACGTCCTGACTTTC. Encoded protein: CANNRFELAGVKRANVLTF.

This clone was counted once. The chain carries TRBV2 and TRBJ1-2, with a weak D call TRBD1 (6 bases). V was cut by 5 bases and J by 1 base, with 8 bases left in between. The CDR3 is 13 residues long. CDR1 and CDR2 from the germline V gene are SNHLY and FYNNEI. The CDR3 nucleotides read TGTGCCAGCAGTCCAGGGGATAACTATGGCTACACCTTC. Translation gives CASSPGDNYGYTF.

Remarks on this clone: One end of the junction does not line up with germline, which may come from a read error. This chain connects TRBV5-4 to TRBJ2-7, with 10 nucleotides matching TRBD1. Germline lookup yields CDR1 SGHNT and CDR2 YYREEE (reference sequence). The CDR3 runs to 14 residues. CDR3 bases: TGTGCCAGCAACCCGACAGGGGGCTCCCACGAGCAGTACTTC. Translation gives CASNPTGGSHEQYF.

This clone has only one observation. The J gene is TRBJ1-3, the V gene TRBV11-2; D not certain. Deletions cut 5 bases from V and 3 bases from J, with 5 bases between. Per germline, CDR1 SGHAT and CDR2 FQNNGV. This CDR3 spans 12 amino acids. DNA for the CDR3: TGTGCCAGCAGCGTGCTTGGAAACACCATATATTTT. Translating gives CASSVLGNTIYF.

The V call is TRBV11-2, the J call TRBJ2-1; tentative D call: TRBD1 (6 bases). The CDR3 is made up of 13 amino acids. With 1 base removed from V and 9 bases from J, the gap between germline ends came to 10 bases. Germline CDR1 SGHAT, CDR2 FQNNGV. DNA of the CDR3: TGTGCCAGCAGCTTAGTGAGAGGGGGTGAGCAGTTCTTC. Protein: CASSLVRGGEQFF.

This sequence joins TRBV15 and TRBJ1-5; no clear D gene. Per the germline V gene, CDR1 is LNHNV and CDR2 is YYDKDF (reference sequence). This CDR3 region has 18 residues. V lost 2 bases and J 0 bases, leaving 17 bases between the germline ends. The CDR3 loop is CATSRPFLPDNSNQPQHF. CDR3 in DNA: TGTGCCACCAGCAGACCCTTCCTTCCGGATAATAGCAATCAGCCCCAGCATTTT.

V is TRBV10-3 and J is TRBJ2-1; D ambiguous. Trimming stripped 3 bases from V and 7 bases from J, with 4 bases between. Germline V gives CDR1 ENHRY, CDR2 SYGVKD. The CDR3 totals 11 residues. The CDR3 loop is CAISDKNEQFF. The CDR3 nucleotides are TGTGCCATCAGTGATAAAAATGAGCAGTTCTTC.

J is TRBJ2-7 and V is TRBV28; 9 bases match TRBD2. After removal of 7 bases from V and 6 bases from J, the junction contained 13 bases not matched to a gene. The V gene's germline CDR1 is MDHEN and CDR2 SYDVKM. The CDR3 totals 15 residues. CDR3 in DNA: TGTGCCAGCACCTCGAGGGGTAGCGGGAGTGTCGAGCAGTACTTC. This translates into CASTSRGSGSVEQYF.

This sequence joins TRBV4-1 and TRBJ1-3; the D is unclear. Germline CDR1 reads MGHRA; CDR2 reads YSYEKL. Trimming removed 0 bases from V and 3 bases from J, with 18 bases in between. The CDR3 sequence is 18 residues long. The CDR3 protein is CASSQEYFRALGGNTIYF. The DNA for the CDR3 is TGCGCCAGCAGCCAAGAGTATTTTAGGGCGCTCGGTGGAAACACCATATATTTT.

This clone was seen only once. V and J are TRBV28 and TRBJ1-2; TRBD1 matches 9 bases. The CDR3 is 13 residues long. V dropped 5 bases and J dropped 7; count of bases not matched to a gene: 5. The V gene's germline CDR1 is MDHEN and CDR2 SYDVKM. The CDR3 DNA reads as TGTGCCAGCAGTCAAACAGGGGGCGGTGGCTACACCTTC. Translated, it gives CASSQTGGGGYTF.

This clone was seen more than once but under ten times. In nucleotides, the CDR3 is TGTGCCAGTAGTAACCGACGCGGGTCTAGTGAAAAACTGTTTTTT. It codes for CASSNRRGSSEKLFF. The chain has TRBV19 and TRBJ1-4; the D is unclear. CDR1 is LNHDA, CDR2 SQIVND, per germline (reference sequence). This CDR3 region has 15 residues. V was pared by 4 bases and J by 7 bases, with 16 bases between.